Sequencing of this T cell receptor beta chain was carried out in a study of spatial heterogeneity in lung cancer. For the study at large: Each distinct TCR and UMI combination averaged more than ten appearances in raw reads.

Time point defined: sample taken at primary tumor resection. This CDR3 comprises 15 residues. The V and J ends lost 0 bases and 1 base respectively, with 9 bases between them. Germline-derived CDR1 and CDR2 are SGHTA and FQGTGA. TCRdb processed the 5' RACE reads anew with MiXCR; each CDR3 protein has one entry. The sample gives some 850 distinct CDR3 sequences, roughly 26% of which show up once; around a fifth is in the top ten. In its sample, this clonotype is medium-sized. This beta chain is off target for a library built for alpha chains, so its abundance means little. The chain joins TRBV7-3 to TRBJ2-5; unclear D gene. This TCR was recovered from a male donor with early-stage non-small cell lung cancer. The specimen was normal lung tissue next to the tumor, collected at surgery. The CDR3 bases are TGTGCCAGCAGCTTAACGGGTTGGGGCCAAGAGACCCAGTACTTC. Translating it yields CASSLTGWGQETQYF.